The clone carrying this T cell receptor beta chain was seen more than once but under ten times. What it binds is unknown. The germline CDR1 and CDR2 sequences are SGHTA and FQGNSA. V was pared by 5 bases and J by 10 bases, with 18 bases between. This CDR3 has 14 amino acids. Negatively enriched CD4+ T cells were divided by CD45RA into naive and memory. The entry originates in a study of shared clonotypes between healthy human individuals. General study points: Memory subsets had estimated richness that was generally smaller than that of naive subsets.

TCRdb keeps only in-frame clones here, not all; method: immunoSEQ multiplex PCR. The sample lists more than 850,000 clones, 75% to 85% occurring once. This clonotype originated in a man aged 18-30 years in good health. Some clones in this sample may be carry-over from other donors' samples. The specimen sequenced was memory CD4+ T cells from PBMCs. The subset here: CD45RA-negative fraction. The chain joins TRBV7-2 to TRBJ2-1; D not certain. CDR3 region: CASSTIVGSGEQFF. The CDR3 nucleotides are TGTGCCAGCAGCACCATAGTGGGTTCTGGGGAGCAGTTCTTC.